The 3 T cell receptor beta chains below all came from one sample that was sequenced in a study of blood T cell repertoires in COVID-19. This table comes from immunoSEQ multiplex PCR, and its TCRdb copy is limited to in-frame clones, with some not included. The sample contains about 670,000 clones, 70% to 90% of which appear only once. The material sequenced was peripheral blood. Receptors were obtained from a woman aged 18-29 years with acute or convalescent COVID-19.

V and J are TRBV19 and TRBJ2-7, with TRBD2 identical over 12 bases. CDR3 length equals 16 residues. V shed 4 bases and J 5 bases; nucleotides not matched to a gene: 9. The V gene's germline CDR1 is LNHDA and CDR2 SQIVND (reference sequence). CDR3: CASSRGLAGGPHEQYF. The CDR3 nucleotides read TGTGCCAGTAGTAGGGGCCTAGCGGGGGGGCCGCACGAGCAGTACTTC.

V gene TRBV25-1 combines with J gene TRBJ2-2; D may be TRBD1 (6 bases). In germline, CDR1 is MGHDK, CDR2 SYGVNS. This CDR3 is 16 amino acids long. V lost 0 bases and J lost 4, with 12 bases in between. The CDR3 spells CASSEYRDIFTGELFF. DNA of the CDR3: TGTGCCAGCAGTGAATACCGGGACATTTTCACCGGGGAGCTGTTTTTT.

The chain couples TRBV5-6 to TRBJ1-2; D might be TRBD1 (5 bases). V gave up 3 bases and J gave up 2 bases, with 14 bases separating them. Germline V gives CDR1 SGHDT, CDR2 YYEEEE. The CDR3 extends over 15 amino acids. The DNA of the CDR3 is TGTGCCAGCAGCTCCCACCCGACAGTAAACTATGGCTACACCTTC. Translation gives CASSSHPTVNYGYTF.